The rows below give T cell receptor beta chains drawn from one sample of a study of T cell responses to AZD1222 COVID-19 vaccine. Sequenced by immunoSEQ multiplex PCR; TCRdb stores in-frame clones only, minus some. The sample gives about 140,000 clones, around 92% of which show up once; around 3.5% is in the top ten. Sequenced here: peripheral blood, sampled 28 days after the second AZD1222 dose. The receptor source for this set is an adult who received the AZD1222 COVID-19 vaccine. Both conserved end residues are part of each CDR3. A D gene is named only where the DNA matches it firmly. Clone size appears in some rows only: once, few, many, or a class for an expanded clone.

CDR3 protein: CASSAPGVNTGELFF
CDR3 DNA: TGTGCCAGCAGCGCCCCAGGGGTTAACACCGGGGAGCTGTTTTTT
D gene: NA
clone size: NA
CDR3 length: 15
J gene: TRBJ2-2
V gene: TRBV9

CDR3 protein: CASSPWTGRSGVYGYTF
CDR3 DNA: TGTGCCAGCAGCCCGTGGACAGGGAGGAGCGGGGTTTATGGCTACACCTTC
D gene: TRBD1
clone size: NA
CDR3 length: 17
J gene: TRBJ1-2
V gene: TRBV27

CDR3 protein: CASSSQGARYQPQHF
CDR3 DNA: TGTGCCAGCAGCTCGCAGGGGGCGAGATATCAGCCCCAGCATTTT
D gene: TRBD1
clone size: once
CDR3 length: 15
J gene: TRBJ1-5
V gene: TRBV28

CDR3 protein: CASRRHIRASGSRDEQYF
CDR3 DNA: TGTGCCAGCCGAAGGCATATTCGGGCTAGCGGGAGTAGGGACGAGCAGTACTTC
D gene: NA
clone size: NA
CDR3 length: 18
J gene: TRBJ2-7
V gene: TRBV21-1

CDR3 protein: CASSEILLDTQYF
CDR3 DNA: TGTGCCAGCAGTGAAATCCTACTAGATACGCAGTATTTT
D gene: NA
clone size: NA
CDR3 length: 13
J gene: TRBJ2-3
V gene: TRBV2

CDR3 protein: CATSRGSLDRGGQPQHF
CDR3 DNA: TGTGCCACCAGCAGAGGTTCCCTCGACAGGGGTGGACAGCCCCAGCATTTT
D gene: TRBD1
clone size: NA
CDR3 length: 17
J gene: TRBJ1-5
V gene: TRBV15

CDR3 protein: CASSQDTGNSGNTIYF
CDR3 DNA: TGCGCCAGCAGCCAAGATACGGGGAACTCTGGAAACACCATATATTTT
D gene: NA
clone size: NA
CDR3 length: 16
J gene: TRBJ1-3
V gene: TRBV4-3

CDR3 protein: CASSRGTAGPQHF
CDR3 DNA: TGTGCCAGCAGTAGGGGGACGGCGGGGCCCCAGCATTTT
D gene: NA
clone size: NA
CDR3 length: 13
J gene: TRBJ1-5
V gene: TRBV28

CDR3 protein: CASSIRGSSYNSPLHF
CDR3 DNA: TGTGCCAGTAGTATTCGCGGGAGCTCCTATAATTCACCCCTCCACTTT
D gene: NA
clone size: NA
CDR3 length: 16
J gene: TRBJ1-6
V gene: TRBV19

CDR3 protein: CASSQVHRGGNTIYF
CDR3 DNA: TGTGCCAGCAGCCAAGTTCACAGGGGAGGAAACACCATATATTTT
D gene: TRBD1
clone size: NA
CDR3 length: 15
J gene: TRBJ1-3
V gene: TRBV3-1/TRBV3-2

CDR3 protein: CASRSLGLEQYF
CDR3 DNA: TGTGCCAGCAGGTCGCTGGGTTTAGAGCAGTACTTC
D gene: NA
clone size: NA
CDR3 length: 12
J gene: TRBJ2-7
V gene: TRBV25-1

CDR3 protein: CSASGSGRSYNEQFF
CDR3 DNA: TGCAGTGCTAGTGGTAGCGGGAGATCCTACAATGAGCAGTTCTTC
D gene: TRBD2
clone size: NA
CDR3 length: 15
J gene: TRBJ2-1
V gene: TRBV20-1

CDR3 protein: CASSSAGRNGYTF
CDR3 DNA: TGTGCCAGCAGCTCGGCAGGGCGTAATGGCTACACCTTC
D gene: NA
clone size: NA
CDR3 length: 13
J gene: TRBJ1-2
V gene: TRBV7-9

CDR3 protein: CASSFQRASTDTQYF
CDR3 DNA: TGTGCCAGCAGCTTCCAGCGGGCTAGCACAGATACGCAGTATTTT
D gene: NA
clone size: NA
CDR3 length: 15
J gene: TRBJ2-3
V gene: TRBV7-2

CDR3 protein: CASSPRPRDEKLFF
CDR3 DNA: TGTGCCAGCAGCCCGCGCCCGAGGGACGAAAAACTGTTTTTT
D gene: NA
clone size: once
CDR3 length: 14
J gene: TRBJ1-4
V gene: TRBV7-9

CDR3 protein: CASSTRQGASSTEAFF
CDR3 DNA: TGTGCCAGTAGTACCCGACAGGGGGCGAGTTCCACTGAAGCTTTCTTT
D gene: TRBD1
clone size: NA
CDR3 length: 16
J gene: TRBJ1-1
V gene: TRBV19